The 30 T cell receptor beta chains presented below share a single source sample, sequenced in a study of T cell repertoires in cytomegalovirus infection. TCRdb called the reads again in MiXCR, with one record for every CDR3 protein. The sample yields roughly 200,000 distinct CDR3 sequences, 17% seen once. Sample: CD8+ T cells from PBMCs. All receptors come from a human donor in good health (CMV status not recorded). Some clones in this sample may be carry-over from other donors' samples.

Here the CDR3 DNA reads TGTGCCAGCAGCTCCTTGACAGGGGCGAAAGAGACCCAGTACTTC. Protein sequence: CASSSLTGAKETQYF. The rearrangement joins TRBV7-8 to TRBJ2-5; 8 positions agree with TRBD1. This CDR3 is 15 amino acids long. The ends lost 4 bases at V and 3 bases at J; junction bases unmatched: 7. The V gene's germline CDR1 is SGHVS and CDR2 FQNEAQ.

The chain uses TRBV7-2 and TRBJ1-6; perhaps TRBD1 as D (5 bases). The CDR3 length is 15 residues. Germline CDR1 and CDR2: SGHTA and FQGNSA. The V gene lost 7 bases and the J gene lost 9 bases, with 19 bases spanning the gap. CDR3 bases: TGTGCCAGCAAGGTGGAGAGGGGACCGGTTTCACCCCTCCACTTT. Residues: CASKVERGPVSPLHF.

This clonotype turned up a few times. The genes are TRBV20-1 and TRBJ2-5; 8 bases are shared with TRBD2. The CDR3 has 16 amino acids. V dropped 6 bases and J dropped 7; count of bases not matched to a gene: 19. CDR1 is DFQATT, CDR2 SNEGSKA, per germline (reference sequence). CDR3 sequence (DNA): TGCAGTGCCTCAGGAATCCCTCTAGCGGGTGCTGGGACCCAGTACTTC. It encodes CSASGIPLAGAGTQYF.

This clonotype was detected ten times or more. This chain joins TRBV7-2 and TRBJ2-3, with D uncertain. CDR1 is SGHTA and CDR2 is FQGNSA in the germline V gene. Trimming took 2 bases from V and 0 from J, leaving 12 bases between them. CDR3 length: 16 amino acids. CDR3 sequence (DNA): TGTGCCAGCAGCTTACTCGCTGGAACTAGCACAGATACGCAGTATTTT. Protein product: CASSLLAGTSTDTQYF.

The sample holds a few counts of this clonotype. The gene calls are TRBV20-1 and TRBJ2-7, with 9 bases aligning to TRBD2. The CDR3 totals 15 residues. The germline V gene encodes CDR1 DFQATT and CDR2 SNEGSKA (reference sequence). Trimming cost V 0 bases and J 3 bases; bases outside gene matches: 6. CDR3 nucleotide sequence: TGCAGTGCTAGAGAAGGCCTAGCGGGGCTCTACGAGCAGTACTTC. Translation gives CSAREGLAGLYEQYF.

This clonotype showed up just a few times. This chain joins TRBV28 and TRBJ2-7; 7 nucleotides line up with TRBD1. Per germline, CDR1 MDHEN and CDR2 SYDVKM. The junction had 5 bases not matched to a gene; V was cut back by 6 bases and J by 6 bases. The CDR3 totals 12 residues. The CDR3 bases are TGTGCCAGCAGCCTACAGGGGTCCGAGCAGTACTTC. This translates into CASSLQGSEQYF.

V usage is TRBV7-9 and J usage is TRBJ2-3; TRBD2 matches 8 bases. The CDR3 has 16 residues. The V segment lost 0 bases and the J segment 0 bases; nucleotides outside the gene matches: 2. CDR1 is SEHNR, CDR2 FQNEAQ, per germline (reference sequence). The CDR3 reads CASSLALAGSTDTQYF. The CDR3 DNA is TGTGCCAGCAGCTTAGCCCTAGCGGGTAGCACAGATACGCAGTATTTT. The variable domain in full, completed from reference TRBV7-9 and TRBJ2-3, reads DTGVSQNPRHKITKRGQNVTFRCDPISEHNRLYWYRQTLGQGPEFLTYFQNEAQLEKSRLLSDRFSAERPKGSFSTLEIQRTEQGDSAMYLCASSLALAGSTDTQYFGPGTRLTVL.

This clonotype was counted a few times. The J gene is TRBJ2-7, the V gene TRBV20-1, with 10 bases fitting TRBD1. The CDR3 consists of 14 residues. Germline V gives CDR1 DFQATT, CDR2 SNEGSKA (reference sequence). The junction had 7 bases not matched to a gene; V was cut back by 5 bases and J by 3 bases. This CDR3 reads CSALRDRGSYEQYF. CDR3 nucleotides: TGCAGTGCTCTACGGGACAGGGGAAGCTACGAGCAGTACTTC.

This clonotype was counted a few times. The CDR3: CASSLWTGSSYNEQFF. The CDR3 region has the DNA TGTGCCAGCAGTCTTTGGACAGGGAGTAGCTACAATGAGCAGTTCTTC. The rearrangement joins TRBV27 to TRBJ2-1, with 8 positions matching TRBD1. J was trimmed by 3 bases and V by 5 bases; bases with no gene match: 9. The CDR3 is made up of 16 amino acids. The germline V gene encodes CDR1 MNHEY and CDR2 SMNVEV (reference sequence).

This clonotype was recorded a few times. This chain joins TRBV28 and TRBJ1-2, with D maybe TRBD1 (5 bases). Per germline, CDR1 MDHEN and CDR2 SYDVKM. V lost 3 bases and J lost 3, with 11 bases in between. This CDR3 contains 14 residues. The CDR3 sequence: CASSFQGVDYGYTF. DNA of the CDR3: TGTGCCAGCAGTTTCCAGGGAGTAGACTATGGCTACACCTTC.

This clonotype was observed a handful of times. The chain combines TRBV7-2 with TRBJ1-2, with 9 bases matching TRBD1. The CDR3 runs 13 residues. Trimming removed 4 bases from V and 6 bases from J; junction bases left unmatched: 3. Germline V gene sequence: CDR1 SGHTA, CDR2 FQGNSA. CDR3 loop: CASSYGQGNGYTF. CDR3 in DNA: TGTGCCAGCAGCTACGGACAGGGGAATGGCTACACCTTC.

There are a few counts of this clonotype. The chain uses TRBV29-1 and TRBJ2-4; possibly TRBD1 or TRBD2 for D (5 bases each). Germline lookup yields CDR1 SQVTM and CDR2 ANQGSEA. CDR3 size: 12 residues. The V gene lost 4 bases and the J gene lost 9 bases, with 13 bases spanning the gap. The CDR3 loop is CSVVLLGVIQYF. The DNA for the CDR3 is TGCAGCGTTGTCCTATTGGGGGTCATTCAGTACTTC.

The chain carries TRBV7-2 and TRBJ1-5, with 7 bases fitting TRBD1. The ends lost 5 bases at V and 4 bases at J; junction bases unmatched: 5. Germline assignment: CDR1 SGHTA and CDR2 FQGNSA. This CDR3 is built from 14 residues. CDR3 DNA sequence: TGTGCCAGCAGCCTGTACAGGGGAAATCAGCCCCAGCATTTT. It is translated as CASSLYRGNQPQHF.

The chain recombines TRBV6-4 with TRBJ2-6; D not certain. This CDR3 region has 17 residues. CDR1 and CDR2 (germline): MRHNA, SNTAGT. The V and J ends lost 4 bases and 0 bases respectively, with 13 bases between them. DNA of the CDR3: TGTGCCAGCAGTGCCTCAGCCTCAAGCTCTGGGGCCAACGTCCTGACTTTC. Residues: CASSASASSSGANVLTF.

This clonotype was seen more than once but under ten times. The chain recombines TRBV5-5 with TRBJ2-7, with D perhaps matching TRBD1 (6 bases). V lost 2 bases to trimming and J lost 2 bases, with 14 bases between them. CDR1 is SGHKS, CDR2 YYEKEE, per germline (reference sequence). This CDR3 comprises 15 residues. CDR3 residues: CASSFPRTDAYEQYF. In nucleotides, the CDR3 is TGTGCCAGCAGCTTTCCGAGGACAGATGCCTACGAGCAGTACTTC. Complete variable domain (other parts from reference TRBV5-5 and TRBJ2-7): DAGVTQSPTHLIKTRGQQVTLRCSPISGHKSVSWYQQVLGQGPQFIFQYYEKEERGRGNFPDRFSARQFPNYSSELNVNALLLGDSALYLCASSFPRTDAYEQYFGPGTRLTVT.

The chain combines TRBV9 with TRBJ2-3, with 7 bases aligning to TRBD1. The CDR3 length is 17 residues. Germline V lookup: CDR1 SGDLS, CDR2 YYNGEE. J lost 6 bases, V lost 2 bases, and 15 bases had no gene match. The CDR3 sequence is CASSVPADRVGEDTQYF. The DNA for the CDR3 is TGTGCCAGCAGCGTCCCTGCCGACAGGGTAGGAGAGGATACGCAGTATTTT.

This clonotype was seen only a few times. CDR3 DNA: TGCAGCGTTGTGGAGGGCACCGGGGAGCTGTTTTTT. It yields the protein CSVVEGTGELFF. The chain recombines TRBV29-1 with TRBJ2-2; tentatively, D is TRBD2 (6 bases). Trimming took 4 bases from V and 4 from J, leaving 7 bases between them. From germline, CDR1 is SQVTM and CDR2 ANQGSEA. The CDR3 length is 12 residues.

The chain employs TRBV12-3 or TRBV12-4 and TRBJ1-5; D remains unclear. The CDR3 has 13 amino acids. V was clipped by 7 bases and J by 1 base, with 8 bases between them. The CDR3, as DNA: TGTGCCAGCACCCTTGCCAGCAATCAGCCCCAGCATTTT. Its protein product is CASTLASNQPQHF.

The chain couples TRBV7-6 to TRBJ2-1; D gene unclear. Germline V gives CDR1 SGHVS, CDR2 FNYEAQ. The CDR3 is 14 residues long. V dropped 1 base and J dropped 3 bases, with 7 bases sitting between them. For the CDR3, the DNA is TGTGCCAGCAGCTTAGGAGGAGACTACAATGAGCAGTTCTTC. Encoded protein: CASSLGGDYNEQFF.

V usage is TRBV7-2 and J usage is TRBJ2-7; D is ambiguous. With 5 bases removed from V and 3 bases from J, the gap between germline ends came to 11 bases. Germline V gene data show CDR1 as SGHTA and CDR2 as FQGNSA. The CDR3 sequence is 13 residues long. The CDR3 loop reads CASSLPQSYEQYF. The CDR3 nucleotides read TGTGCCAGCAGCCTGCCACAAAGCTACGAGCAGTACTTC.

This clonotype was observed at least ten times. As DNA, the CDR3 is TGTGCCAGCAGCTTAGGCAGACTATCCTACGAGCAGTACTTC. Protein product: CASSLGRLSYEQYF. The V gene is TRBV7-2, the J gene TRBJ2-7; TRBD2 might be the D (5 bases). This CDR3 comprises 14 residues. V was pared by 1 base and J by 1 base, with 8 bases between. From germline, CDR1 is SGHTA and CDR2 FQGNSA.

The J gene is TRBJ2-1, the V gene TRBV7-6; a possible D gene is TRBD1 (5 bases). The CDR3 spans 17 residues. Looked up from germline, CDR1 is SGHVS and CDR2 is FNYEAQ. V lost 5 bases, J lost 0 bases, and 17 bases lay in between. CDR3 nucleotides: TGTGCCAGCAGCGTAACTTTCAGGGAAAGCTCCTACAATGAGCAGTTCTTC. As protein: CASSVTFRESSYNEQFF.

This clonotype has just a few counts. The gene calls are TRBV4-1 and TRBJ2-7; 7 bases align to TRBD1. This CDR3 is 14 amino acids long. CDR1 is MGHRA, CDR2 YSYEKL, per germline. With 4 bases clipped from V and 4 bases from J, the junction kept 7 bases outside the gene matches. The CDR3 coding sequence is TGCGCCAGCAGCCGCGCGACAGGGAAGTACGAGCAGTACTTC. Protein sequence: CASSRATGKYEQYF.

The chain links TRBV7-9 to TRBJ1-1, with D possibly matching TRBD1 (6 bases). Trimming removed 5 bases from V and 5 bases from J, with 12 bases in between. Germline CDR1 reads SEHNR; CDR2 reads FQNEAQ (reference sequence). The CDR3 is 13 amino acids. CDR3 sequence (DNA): TGTGCCAGCAGCCGAACACAGGGAACTGAAGCTTTCTTT. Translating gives CASSRTQGTEAFF.

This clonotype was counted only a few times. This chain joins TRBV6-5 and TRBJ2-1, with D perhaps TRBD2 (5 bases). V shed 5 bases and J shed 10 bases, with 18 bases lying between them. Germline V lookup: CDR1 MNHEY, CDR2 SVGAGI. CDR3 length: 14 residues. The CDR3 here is CASSPGAGGREQFF. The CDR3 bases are TGTGCCAGCAGTCCCGGCGCGGGCGGGCGCGAGCAGTTCTTC.

This chain's CDR3 is CSAIGLAGGPTNTGELFF. The DNA of the CDR3 is TGCAGTGCTATAGGACTAGCGGGGGGGCCTACGAACACCGGGGAGCTGTTTTTT. The V gene is TRBV20-1, the J gene TRBJ2-2; 15 bases agree with TRBD2. Germline V gene sequence: CDR1 DFQATT, CDR2 SNEGSKA (reference sequence). V trimming: 4 bases; J trimming: 0 bases; junction bases outside the gene matches: 6. The CDR3 loop spans 18 amino acids.

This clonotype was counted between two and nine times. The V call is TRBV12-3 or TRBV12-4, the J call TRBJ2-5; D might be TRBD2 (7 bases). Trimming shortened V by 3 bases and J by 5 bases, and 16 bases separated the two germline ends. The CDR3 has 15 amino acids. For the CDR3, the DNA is TGTGCCAGCAGTTTGGTATCGGCGGGGGCGGAGACCCAGTACTTC. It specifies CASSLVSAGAETQYF.

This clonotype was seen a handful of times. The DNA for the CDR3 is TGTGCCAGCAGTTTTCCCTTTTATGCGGAGGACCACACAGATACGCAGTATTTT. Its translation is CASSFPFYAEDHTDTQYF. The gene calls are TRBV28 and TRBJ2-3; TRBD2 might be the D (5 bases). The germline V and J ends were trimmed by 3 bases and 2 bases, with 21 bases remaining between them. This CDR3 is built from 18 residues. Germline assignment: CDR1 MDHEN and CDR2 SYDVKM. Together with reference TRBV28 and TRBJ2-3, the CDR3 gives the full variable domain: DVKVTQSSRYLVKRTGEKVFLECVQDMDHENMFWYRQDPGLGLRLIYFSYDVKMKEKGDIPEGYSVSREKKERFSLILESASTNQTSMYLCASSFPFYAEDHTDTQYFGPGTRLTVL.

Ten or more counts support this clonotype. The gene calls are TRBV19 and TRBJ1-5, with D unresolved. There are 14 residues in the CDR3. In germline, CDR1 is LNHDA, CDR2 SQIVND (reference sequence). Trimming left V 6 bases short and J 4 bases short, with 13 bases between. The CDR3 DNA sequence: TGTGCCAGTAGAGAAACAGTATCTAATCAGCCCCAGCATTTT. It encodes CASRETVSNQPQHF.

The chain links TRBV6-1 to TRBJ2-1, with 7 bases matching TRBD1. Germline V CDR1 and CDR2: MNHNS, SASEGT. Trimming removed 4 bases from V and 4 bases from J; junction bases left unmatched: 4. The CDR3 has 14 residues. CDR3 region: CASSGDRDYNEQFF. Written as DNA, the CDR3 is TGTGCCAGCAGTGGAGACAGGGATTACAATGAGCAGTTCTTC.